These 16 T cell receptor beta chains share one sample of origin, sequenced in a study of control samples from healthy donors and cancer patients (dated by TCRdb to 2019 to 2021). The library was built by means of the immunoSEQ multiplex PCR assay. Imported from immuneACCESS, the table was reduced by TCRdb to in-frame sequences with V and J called. These copies leave out some clones; in studies compared against another copy, an unresolved V gene accounts for under half, and the cause of the remainder is not known. The sample table contains around 52,000 clones; only one count was recorded for approximately 90% of them. Around 0.9% of the sample is held by the ten biggest clonotypes. Sequenced material: PBMCs. The receptors here all came from a man aged 25-40 years with colorectal cancer.

V usage is TRBV19 and J usage is TRBJ1-2; a possible D gene is TRBD1 (5 bases). Trimming cost V 3 bases and J 4 bases, with 9 bases left between them. This CDR3 has 13 residues. The germline CDR1 and CDR2 sequences are LNHDA and SQIVND (reference sequence). The CDR3 DNA is TGTGCCAGTAGTATGGGGGGTTCCTATGGCTACACCTTC. Translation: CASSMGGSYGYTF.

This clone has a single count. This chain connects TRBV9 to TRBJ1-6; D ambiguous. The germline V gene has CDR1 SGDLS and CDR2 YYNGEE. CDR3 length equals 14 residues. V was trimmed by 0 bases and J by 7 bases, leaving 8 bases between them. The CDR3 DNA sequence: TGTGCCAGCAGCGTAGCCGGGATGAATTCACCCCTCCACTTT. This codes for CASSVAGMNSPLHF.

This chain uses TRBV5-4 with TRBJ1-2, with 7 bases matching TRBD1. Unmatched junction bases numbered 4, after V lost 3 bases and J lost 2 bases. There are 14 residues in the CDR3. Germline V CDR1 and CDR2: SGHNT, YYREEE (reference sequence). The CDR3 coding sequence is TGTGCCAGCAGCTCCGGACAGGCCAACTATGGCTACACCTTC. Translated: CASSSGQANYGYTF. Looking up the rest from reference TRBV5-4 and TRBJ1-2 gives the full variable domain: ETGVTQSPTHLIKTRGQQVTLRCSSQSGHNTVSWYQQALGQGPQFIFQYYREEENGRGNFPPRFSGLQFPNYSSELNVNALELDDSALYLCASSSGQANYGYTFGSGTRLTVV.

This chain links TRBV6-2 or TRBV6-3 with TRBJ2-3; 12 bases fit TRBD2. CDR1 is MNHEY and CDR2 is SVGEGT in the germline V gene. After removal of 6 bases from V and 5 bases from J, the junction contained 12 bases not matched to a gene. The CDR3 loop spans 17 amino acids. The CDR3 DNA follows: TGTGCCAGCAGCCTTTTACGGACTAGCGGGGCCCGAGATACGCAGTATTTT. Translation: CASSLLRTSGARDTQYF.

The chain has TRBV9 and TRBJ1-4, with TRBD1 as a possible D gene (6 bases). This CDR3 contains 15 residues. Trimming removed 0 bases at V and 6 bases at J, with 12 bases between. Germline V lookup: CDR1 SGDLS, CDR2 YYNGEE. The CDR3 nucleotides read TGTGCCAGCAGCGTAGAGGGGGGAGGTGATGAAAAACTGTTTTTT. It yields the protein CASSVEGGGDEKLFF.

This clone was counted a single time. The J gene is TRBJ1-5, the V gene TRBV24-1; 11 nucleotides line up with TRBD1. CDR1 is KGHDR and CDR2 is SFDVKD in the germline V gene. The CDR3 covers 16 residues. J gave up 6 bases and V 4 bases, and 7 bases lay outside the gene matches. CDR3 nucleotides: TGTGCCACCAGTGAGGGGGACAGGGGGTCACCTCAGCCCCAGCATTTT. This sequence encodes CATSEGDRGSPQPQHF.

V gene TRBV5-4 combines with J gene TRBJ2-7; a possible D gene is TRBD1 (5 bases). Germline V gives CDR1 SGHNT, CDR2 YYREEE (reference sequence). This CDR3 comprises 14 residues. Trimming pared 0 bases from V and 4 bases from J, leaving 11 bases between. CDR3 sequence reads: CASSLDQGSYEQYF. In nucleotides, the CDR3 is TGTGCCAGCAGCTTGGATCAGGGTTCATACGAGCAGTACTTC.

This chain links TRBV19 with TRBJ1-1, with 7 bases identical to TRBD1. Trimming at V came to 4 bases and at J to 4 bases, leaving 9 bases not matched to a gene. The CDR3 sequence is 15 residues long. Germline CDR1 reads LNHDA; CDR2 reads SQIVND (reference sequence). The CDR3: CASSTRQGFGTEAFF. The CDR3 nucleotides read TGTGCCAGTAGTACCCGACAGGGTTTTGGCACTGAAGCTTTCTTT.

DNA of the CDR3: TGTGCCAGTAGTATAAGGGGCGGATACGAGCAGTACGTC. Translation gives CASSIRGGYEQYV. The rearrangement joins TRBV19 to TRBJ2-7; maybe TRBD1 (5 bases). The germline CDR1 and CDR2 sequences are LNHDA and SQIVND (reference sequence). The CDR3 is 13 amino acids. Trimming cost V 2 bases and J 4 bases, with 9 bases left between them.

This clone was seen a single time. V gene TRBV6-2 or TRBV6-3 combines with J gene TRBJ2-1; D remains unclear. This CDR3 region has 17 residues. The germline V gene encodes CDR1 MNHEY and CDR2 SVGEGT. Trimming removed 0 bases from V and 5 bases from J, with 17 bases in between. In DNA form, the CDR3 reads TGTGCCAGCAGTTACTCCTTGGTTTCCCTGCTTGACAATGAGCAGTTCTTC. It translates to CASSYSLVSLLDNEQFF.

The V and J genes are TRBV4-3 and TRBJ2-6; a weak D match, TRBD1 (6 bases). Trimming took off 3 bases at V and 1 base at J, with 10 bases between the two ends. This CDR3 is built from 16 residues. Germline CDR1 is LGHNA and CDR2 is YSLEER. Here the CDR3 reads CASSQEQGSGANVLTF. The CDR3 DNA reads TGCGCCAGCAGCCAGGAACAGGGATCTGGGGCCAACGTCCTGACTTTC.

This clone appeared a single time. This chain links TRBV30 with TRBJ1-3; the D gene is possibly TRBD1 (6 bases). The CDR3 is made up of 16 amino acids. Trimming removed 3 bases from V and 1 base from J, with 16 bases in between. Looked up from germline, CDR1 is GTSNPN and CDR2 is SVGIG (reference sequence). The CDR3 spells CAWSPDRRSSGNTIYF. The CDR3 nucleotides read TGTGCCTGGAGCCCTGACAGGAGAAGTTCTGGAAACACCATATATTTT. Full variable domain (missing parts from reference TRBV30 and TRBJ1-3): SQTIHQWPATLVQPVGSPLSLECTVEGTSNPNLYWYRQAAGRGLQLLFYSVGIGQISSEVPQNLSASRPQDRQFILSSKKLLLSDSGFYLCAWSPDRRSSGNTIYFGEGSWLTVV.

Only one count was recorded for this clone. The CDR3 DNA reads as TGTGCCAGTAGTATGCCTAGCGGGGTCTACTCCTACAATGAGCAGTTCTTC. It codes for CASSMPSGVYSYNEQFF. This chain joins TRBV19 and TRBJ2-1, with 9 bases identical to TRBD2. V lost 3 bases, J lost 0 bases, and 6 bases stayed unmatched. The CDR3 is made up of 17 amino acids. Germline CDR1 reads LNHDA; CDR2 reads SQIVND (reference sequence).

The chain joins TRBV5-1 to TRBJ1-6, with 8 bases aligning to TRBD1. The CDR3 sequence is 15 residues long. The V gene's germline CDR1 is SGHRS and CDR2 YFSETQ. V shed 4 bases, J shed 10 bases, and the junction held 10 bases outside the gene matches. Written as DNA, the CDR3 is TGCGCCAGCAGCACAACTACAGGGGGTAGCTCACCCCTCCACTTT. Residues: CASSTTTGGSSPLHF. Looking up the rest from reference TRBV5-1 and TRBJ1-6 gives the full variable domain: KAGVTQTPRYLIKTRGQQVTLSCSPISGHRSVSWYQQTPGQGLQFLFEYFSETQRNKGNFPGRFSGRQFSNSRSEMNVSTLELGDSALYLCASSTTTGGSSPLHFGNGTRLTVT.

The CDR3 is CASSLAVQETQYF. Written as DNA, the CDR3 is TGTGCCAGCAGCTTAGCGGTACAAGAGACCCAGTACTTC. The chain carries TRBV7-2 and TRBJ2-5; D ambiguous. Looked up from germline, CDR1 is SGHTA and CDR2 is FQGNSA. This CDR3 is 13 amino acids long. V dropped 0 bases and J dropped 2 bases, with 4 bases sitting between them.

This clone was seen a few times. The J gene is TRBJ1-6, the V gene TRBV6-6, with D unclear. Trimming removed 4 bases at V and 7 bases at J, with 8 bases between. This CDR3 has 13 residues. Germline V lookup: CDR1 MNHNY, CDR2 SVGAGI (reference sequence). CDR3 DNA sequence: TGTGCCAGCAGTTGGGTACCCAATTCACCCCTCCACTTT. It encodes CASSWVPNSPLHF.